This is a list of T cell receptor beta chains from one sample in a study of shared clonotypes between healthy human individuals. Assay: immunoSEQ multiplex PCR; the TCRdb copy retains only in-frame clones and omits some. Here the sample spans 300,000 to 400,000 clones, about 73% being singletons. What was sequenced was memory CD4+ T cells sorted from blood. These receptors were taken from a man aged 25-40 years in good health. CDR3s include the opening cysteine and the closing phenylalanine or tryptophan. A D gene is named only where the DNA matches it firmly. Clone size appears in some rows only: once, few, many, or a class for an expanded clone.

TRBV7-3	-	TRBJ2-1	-	TGTGCCAGCAGCAAGAGAGCAGGGACGGGATACAATGAGCAGTTCTTC	CASSKRAGTGYNEQFF
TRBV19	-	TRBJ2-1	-	TGTGCCAGTAGTATAGGCGGGCCGTTGGCTGAGCAGTTCTTC	CASSIGGPLAEQFF
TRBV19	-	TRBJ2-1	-	TGTGCCAGTAGTAGGGACCTCAATGAGCAGTTCTTC	CASSRDLNEQFF
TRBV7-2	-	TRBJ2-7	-	TGTGCCAGCAGCAATACAGGAGACGTTTCCTACGAGCAGTACTTC	CASSNTGDVSYEQYF
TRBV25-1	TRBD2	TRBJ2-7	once	TGTGCCAGCAGTGCAACTAGCGGGAGGGACGAGCAGTACTTC	CASSATSGRDEQYF
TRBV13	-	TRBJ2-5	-	TGTGCCAGCAGCTTAGGGCCGGGAGCGGTGACCCAGTACTTC	CASSLGPGAVTQYF
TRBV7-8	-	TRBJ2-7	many	TGTGCCAGCAGCCCCTTTAGGGTGCCAGGGAACTACGAGCAGTACTTC	CASSPFRVPGNYEQYF
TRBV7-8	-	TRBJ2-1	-	TGTGCCAGCAGCCAAGAGCGGGTTAGGTGGTCTCAGTTCTTC	CASSQERVRWSQFF
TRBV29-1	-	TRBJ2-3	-	TGCAGCGTTTCTCGGGACGGCACAGATACGCAGTATTTT	CSVSRDGTDTQYF
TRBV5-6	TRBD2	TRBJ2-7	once	TGTGCCAGCAGCTTGGCCGGGGGACTAGGTTACGAGCAGTACTTC	CASSLAGGLGYEQYF
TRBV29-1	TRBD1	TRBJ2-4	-	TGCAGCGTTGGGACAGGAGCCAAAAACATTCAGTACTTC	CSVGTGAKNIQYF
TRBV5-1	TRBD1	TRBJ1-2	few	TGCGCCAGCAGCCCGGGGACAGGCTATGGCTACACCTTC	CASSPGTGYGYTF
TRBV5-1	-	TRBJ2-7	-	TGCGCCAGCAGCTCCCGCTGGGATTACTACGAGCAGTACTTC	CASSSRWDYYEQYF
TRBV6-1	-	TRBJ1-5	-	TGTGCCAGCGGGATCGGTCAGCCCCAGCATTTT	CASGIGQPQHF
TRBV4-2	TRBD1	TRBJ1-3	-	TGTGCCAGCAGCCATAATAACAGGGGCCGCAACACCATATATTTT	CASSHNNRGRNTIYF
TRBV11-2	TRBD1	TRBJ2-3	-	TGTGCCAGCACCCGGGACAGTTTCGCTGGTGCGCAGTATTTT	CASTRDSFAGAQYF
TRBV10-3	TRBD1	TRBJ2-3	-	TGTGCCATCAATCGAGGACAGGGCGGGACAGATACGCAGTATTTT	CAINRGQGGTDTQYF
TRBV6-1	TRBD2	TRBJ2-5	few	TGTGCCAGCCGAACGGGGGGTGGAGAGACCCAGTACTTC	CASRTGGGETQYF
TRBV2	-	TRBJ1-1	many	TGTGCCAGCAGGAGGGTGAACACTGAAGCTTTCTTT	CASRRVNTEAFF
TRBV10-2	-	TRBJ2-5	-	TGCGCCAGCAGTGATTCCCTTGTAGGGGGGGAAGAGACCCAGTACTTC	CASSDSLVGGEETQYF
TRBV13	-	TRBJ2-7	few	TGTGCCAGCAGCCCACACGGGACCTACGAGCAGTACTTC	CASSPHGTYEQYF
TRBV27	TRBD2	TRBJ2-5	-	TGTGCCAGCAGTCCGATTACCACTAGCGGGAGCGAGACCCAGTACTTC	CASSPITTSGSETQYF
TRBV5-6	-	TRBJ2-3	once	TGTGCCAGCAGCTATCCCGGGGTTTTGGATACGCAGTATTTT	CASSYPGVLDTQYF
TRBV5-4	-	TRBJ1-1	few	TGTGCCAGCAGCCCCGGGGAAGGGAACACTGAAGCTTTCTTT	CASSPGEGNTEAFF
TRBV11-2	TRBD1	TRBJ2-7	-	TGTGCCAGCAGCCTAATGGGACAGGGGACTTACGAGCAGTACTTC	CASSLMGQGTYEQYF
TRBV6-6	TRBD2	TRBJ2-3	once	TGTGCCAGCAGGGGAGGGGCTAGCGGGTCAGATACGCAGTATTTT	CASRGGASGSDTQYF
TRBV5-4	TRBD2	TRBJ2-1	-	TGTGCCAGCAGCTTCCCTAGCGGTGGGTACAATGAGCAGTTCTTC	CASSFPSGGYNEQFF
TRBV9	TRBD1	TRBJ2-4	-	TGTGCCAGCAGCGTACGAGCGGACAGGCATGGGAACATTCAGTACTTC	CASSVRADRHGNIQYF
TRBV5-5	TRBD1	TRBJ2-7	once	TGTGCCAGCAGCTTGGATGGGACAGGCGGGTCCGAGCAGTACTTC	CASSLDGTGGSEQYF
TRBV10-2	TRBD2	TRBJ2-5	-	TGCGCCAGCAGTTCGGGACTAGCGGGAGTGGAGACCCAGTACTTC	CASSSGLAGVETQYF
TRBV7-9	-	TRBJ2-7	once	TGTGCCAGCAGCCCACAGGGAGTAATTGTGGGGGAGCAGTACTTC	CASSPQGVIVGEQYF
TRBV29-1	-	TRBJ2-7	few	TGCAGCGTTGAGTTTCAGGGTAGCGAGCAGTACTTC	CSVEFQGSEQYF
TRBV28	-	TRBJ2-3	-	TGTGCCAGCAGTTCTAAATGGGGCACAGATACGCAGTATTTT	CASSSKWGTDTQYF
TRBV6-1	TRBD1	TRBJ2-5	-	TGTGCCAGCAGTGGATTACCTGGACAGGGACGGGAGACCCAGTACTTC	CASSGLPGQGRETQYF
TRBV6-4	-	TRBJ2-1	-	TGTGCCAGCAGTGACTCGATAGCCCTACCCAATGAGCAGTTCTTC	CASSDSIALPNEQFF
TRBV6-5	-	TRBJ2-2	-	TGTGCCAGCAGTTACTTTCCAGGGAGGTCCACCGGGGAGCTGTTTTTT	CASSYFPGRSTGELFF
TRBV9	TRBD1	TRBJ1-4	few	TGTGCCAGCGGGAGGACAGGAAATGAAAAACTGTTTTTT	CASGRTGNEKLFF
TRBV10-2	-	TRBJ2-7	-	TGCGCCAGCAGTGAGAGCGGAACACTTTACGAGCAGTACTTC	CASSESGTLYEQYF
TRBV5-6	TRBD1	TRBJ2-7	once	TGTGCCAGCACTGGGTCCGACAGGGCCCTTGGAGAGCAGTACTTC	CASTGSDRALGEQYF
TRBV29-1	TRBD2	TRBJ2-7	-	TGCAGCGTCCTTGGGTCGGGGGGGAACGAGCAGTACTTC	CSVLGSGGNEQYF
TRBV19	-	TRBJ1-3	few	TGTGCCAGTAGTATAGCGCAGATCTCTGGAAACACCATATATTTT	CASSIAQISGNTIYF
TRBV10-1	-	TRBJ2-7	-	TGCGCCAGCAGTGAGTCGAACAGTAAAGAGCAGTACTTC	CASSESNSKEQYF
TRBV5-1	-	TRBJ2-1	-	TGCGCCAGCAGCCCGGGACCGGACTCCTACAATGAGCAGTTCTTC	CASSPGPDSYNEQFF
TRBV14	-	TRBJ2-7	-	TGTGCCAGCAGCCAAGATTGGGGGAACCCCTACGAGCAGTACTTC	CASSQDWGNPYEQYF
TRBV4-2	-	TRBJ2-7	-	TGTGCCAGCAGCCAGGTCCATGGGAGTACGAGTGAGCAGTACTTC	CASSQVHGSTSEQYF
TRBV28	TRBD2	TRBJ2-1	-	TGTGCCAGCAGATACGGGAGGGCGCCCAATGAGCAGTTCTTC	CASRYGRAPNEQFF
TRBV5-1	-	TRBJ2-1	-	TGCGCCAGCAGCTTGATGGGGGTTAGGGCCCATGAGCAGTTCTTC	CASSLMGVRAHEQFF
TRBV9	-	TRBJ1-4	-	TGTGCCAGCAGCGCCCGGGACGGAGATGAAAAACTGTTTTTT	CASSARDGDEKLFF
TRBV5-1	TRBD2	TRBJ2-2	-	TGCGCCAGCAGCTTGGGTGCTAGCGGGAGTAACACCGGGGAGCTGTTTTTT	CASSLGASGSNTGELFF
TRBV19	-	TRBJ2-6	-	TGTGCCAGTAGTCCCAGCCATGGGGGGGCCAACGTCCTGACTTTC	CASSPSHGGANVLTF
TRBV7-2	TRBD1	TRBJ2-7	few	TGTGCCAGCAGCTTAAGGGACAGTTACTACGAGCAGTACTTC	CASSLRDSYYEQYF
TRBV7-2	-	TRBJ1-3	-	TGTGCCAGCAGCTTATTGGGGGGATCTGGAAACACCATATATTTT	CASSLLGGSGNTIYF
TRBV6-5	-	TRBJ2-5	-	TGTGCCAGCAGGAAACAGGGCCTATCCCAAGAGACCCAGTACTTC	CASRKQGLSQETQYF
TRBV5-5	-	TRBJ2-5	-	TGTGCCAGCAGCGGAGGACTAACCAACCAAGAGACCCAGTACTTC	CASSGGLTNQETQYF
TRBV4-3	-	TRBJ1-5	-	TGCGCCAGCAGCCAAGACCCAGGGCAGCCCCAGCATTTT	CASSQDPGQPQHF
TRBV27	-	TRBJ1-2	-	TGTGCCAGCAGGGGCAGGATTAATTCGGGCTACACCTTC	CASRGRINSGYTF
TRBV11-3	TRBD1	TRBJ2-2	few	TGTGCCAGCAGCTTAGTTACAGGGGCCGGTACCGGGGAGCTGTTTTTT	CASSLVTGAGTGELFF
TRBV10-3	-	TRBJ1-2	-	TGTGCCATCAGTAGGGGACTTAACTATGGCTACACCTTC	CAISRGLNYGYTF
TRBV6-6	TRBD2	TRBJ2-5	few	TGTGCCAGCAGGTCGGGGGGGACCCAGTACTTC	CASRSGGTQYF
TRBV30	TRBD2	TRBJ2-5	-	TGTGCCTGGGGGAAGACTAGCAGAGAGACCCAGTACTTC	CAWGKTSRETQYF